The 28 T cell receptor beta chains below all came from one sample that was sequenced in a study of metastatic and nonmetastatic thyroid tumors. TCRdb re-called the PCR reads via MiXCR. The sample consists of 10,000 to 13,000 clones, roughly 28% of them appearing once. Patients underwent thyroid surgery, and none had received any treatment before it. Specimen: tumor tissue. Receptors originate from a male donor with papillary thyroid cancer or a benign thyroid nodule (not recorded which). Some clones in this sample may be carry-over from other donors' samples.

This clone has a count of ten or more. CDR3 coding DNA: TGCAGTGCTACCGGGGGGATAGCGGGGAATGAGCAGTTCTTC. Protein: CSATGGIAGNEQFF. The V and J genes are TRBV20-1 and TRBJ2-1, with 8 bases aligning to TRBD2. CDR1 is DFQATT and CDR2 is SNEGSKA in the germline V gene (reference sequence). This CDR3 spans 14 amino acids. Germline trimming cut 4 bases from V and 7 bases from J; bases unmatched to any gene: 9.

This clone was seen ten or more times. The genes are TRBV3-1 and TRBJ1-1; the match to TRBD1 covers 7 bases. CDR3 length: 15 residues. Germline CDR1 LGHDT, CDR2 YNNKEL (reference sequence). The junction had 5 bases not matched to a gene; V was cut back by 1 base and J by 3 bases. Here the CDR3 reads CASSQGQGKYTEAFF. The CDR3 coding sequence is TGTGCCAGCAGCCAAGGACAGGGCAAGTACACTGAAGCTTTCTTT.

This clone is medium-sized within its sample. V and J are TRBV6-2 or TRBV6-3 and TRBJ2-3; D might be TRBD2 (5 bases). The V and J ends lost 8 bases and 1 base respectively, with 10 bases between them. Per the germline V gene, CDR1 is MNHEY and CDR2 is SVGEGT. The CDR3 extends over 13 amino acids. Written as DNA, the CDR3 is TGTGCCAGCCAGGACGGGGGCACAGATACGCAGTATTTT. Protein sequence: CASQDGGTDTQYF.

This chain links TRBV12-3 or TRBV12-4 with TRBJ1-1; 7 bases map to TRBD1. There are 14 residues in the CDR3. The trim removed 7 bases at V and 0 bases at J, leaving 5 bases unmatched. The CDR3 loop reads CASTRGQLNTEAFF. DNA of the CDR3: TGTGCCAGCACCCGGGGACAGTTGAACACTGAAGCTTTCTTT.

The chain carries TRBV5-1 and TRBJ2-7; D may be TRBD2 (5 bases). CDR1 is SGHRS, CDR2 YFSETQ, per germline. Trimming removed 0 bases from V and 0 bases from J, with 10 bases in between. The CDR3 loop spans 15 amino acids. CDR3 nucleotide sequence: TGCGCCAGCAGCTTGGAAGCGGCTATCTCCTACGAGCAGTACTTC. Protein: CASSLEAAISYEQYF.

CDR3 in DNA: TGTGCCAGCAGCTCCCCCGTACAGGGTAGGGGCTACACCTTC. It encodes CASSSPVQGRGYTF. The chain carries TRBV28 and TRBJ1-2; TRBD1 might be the D (6 bases). Per germline, CDR1 MDHEN and CDR2 SYDVKM. Deletions cut 6 bases from V and 8 bases from J, with 19 bases between. The CDR3 totals 14 residues.

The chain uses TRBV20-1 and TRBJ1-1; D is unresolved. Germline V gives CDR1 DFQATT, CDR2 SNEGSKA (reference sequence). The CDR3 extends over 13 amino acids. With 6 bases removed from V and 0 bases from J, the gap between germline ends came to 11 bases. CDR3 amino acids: CSAFNPLNTEAFF. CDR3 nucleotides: TGCAGTGCATTTAACCCCCTGAACACTGAAGCTTTCTTT.

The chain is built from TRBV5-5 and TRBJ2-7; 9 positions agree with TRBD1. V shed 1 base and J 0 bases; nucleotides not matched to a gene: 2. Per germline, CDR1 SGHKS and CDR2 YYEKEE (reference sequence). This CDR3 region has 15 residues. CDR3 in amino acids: CASSLSGQGSYEQYF. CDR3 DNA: TGTGCCAGCAGCTTGTCGGGACAGGGCTCCTACGAGCAGTACTTC.

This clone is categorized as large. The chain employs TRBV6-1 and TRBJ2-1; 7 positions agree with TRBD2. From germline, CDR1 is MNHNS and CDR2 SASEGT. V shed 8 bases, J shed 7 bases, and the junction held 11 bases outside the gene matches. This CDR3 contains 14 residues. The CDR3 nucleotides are TGTGCCAGCGTCAGACTAGCTGGAGGGAATGAGCAGTTCTTC. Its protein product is CASVRLAGGNEQFF.

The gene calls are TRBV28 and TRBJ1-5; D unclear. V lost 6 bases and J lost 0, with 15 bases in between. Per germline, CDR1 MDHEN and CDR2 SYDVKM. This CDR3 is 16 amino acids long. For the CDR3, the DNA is TGTGCCAGCAGCCCGGTGCCGTCCCATAGCAATCAGCCCCAGCATTTT. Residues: CASSPVPSHSNQPQHF. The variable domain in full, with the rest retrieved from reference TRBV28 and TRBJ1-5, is DVKVTQSSRYLVKRTGEKVFLECVQDMDHENMFWYRQDPGLGLRLIYFSYDVKMKEKGDIPEGYSVSREKKERFSLILESASTNQTSMYLCASSPVPSHSNQPQHFGDGTRLSIL.

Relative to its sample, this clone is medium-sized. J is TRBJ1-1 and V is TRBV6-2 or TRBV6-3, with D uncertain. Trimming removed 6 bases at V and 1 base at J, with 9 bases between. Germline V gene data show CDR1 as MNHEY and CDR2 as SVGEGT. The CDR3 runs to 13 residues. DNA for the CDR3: TGTGCCAGCAGCCTCCGGGAGAACACTGAAGCTTTCTTT. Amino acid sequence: CASSLRENTEAFF.

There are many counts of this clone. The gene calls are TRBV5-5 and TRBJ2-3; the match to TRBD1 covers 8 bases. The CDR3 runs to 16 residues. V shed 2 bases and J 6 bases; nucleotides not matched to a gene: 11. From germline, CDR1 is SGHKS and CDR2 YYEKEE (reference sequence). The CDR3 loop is CASSFRQGTAGDTQYF. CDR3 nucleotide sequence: TGTGCCAGCAGCTTCCGACAGGGGACGGCGGGGGATACGCAGTATTTT.

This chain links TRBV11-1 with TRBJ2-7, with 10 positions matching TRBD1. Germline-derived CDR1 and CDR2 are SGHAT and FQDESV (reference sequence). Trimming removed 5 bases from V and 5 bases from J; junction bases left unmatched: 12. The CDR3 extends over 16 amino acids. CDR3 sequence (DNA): TGTGCCAGCAGCCCCGGGACAGGGGCCGTGGGGAACGAGCAGTACTTC. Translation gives CASSPGTGAVGNEQYF.

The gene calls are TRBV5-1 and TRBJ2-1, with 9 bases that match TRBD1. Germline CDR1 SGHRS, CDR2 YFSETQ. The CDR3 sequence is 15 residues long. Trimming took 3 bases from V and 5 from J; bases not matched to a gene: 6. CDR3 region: CASSSGQGLNNEQFF. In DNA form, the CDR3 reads TGCGCCAGCAGCTCGGGACAGGGTCTTAACAATGAGCAGTTCTTC.

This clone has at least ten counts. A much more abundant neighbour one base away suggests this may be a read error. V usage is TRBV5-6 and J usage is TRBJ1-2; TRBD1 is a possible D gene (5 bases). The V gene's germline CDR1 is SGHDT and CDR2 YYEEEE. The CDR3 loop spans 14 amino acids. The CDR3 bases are TGTGCCAGCAGCTCCGTGGGGGTGTTCTATGGCCACACCTTC. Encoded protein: CASSSVGVFYGHTF.

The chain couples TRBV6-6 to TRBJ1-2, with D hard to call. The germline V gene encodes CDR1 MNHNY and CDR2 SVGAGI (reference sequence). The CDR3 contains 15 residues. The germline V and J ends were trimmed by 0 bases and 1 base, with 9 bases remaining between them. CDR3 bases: TGTGCCAGCAGTTACTCGAGGGCCGTTAACTATGGCTACACCTTC. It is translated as CASSYSRAVNYGYTF.

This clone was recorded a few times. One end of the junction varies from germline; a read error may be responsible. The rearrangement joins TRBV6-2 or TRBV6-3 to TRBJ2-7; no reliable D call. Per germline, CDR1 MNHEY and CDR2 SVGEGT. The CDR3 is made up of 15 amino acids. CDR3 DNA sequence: TGTGCCAACAGTTACTCGGCCGAAAGCTCCTACGAGTATTACTTC. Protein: CANSYSAESSYEYYF.

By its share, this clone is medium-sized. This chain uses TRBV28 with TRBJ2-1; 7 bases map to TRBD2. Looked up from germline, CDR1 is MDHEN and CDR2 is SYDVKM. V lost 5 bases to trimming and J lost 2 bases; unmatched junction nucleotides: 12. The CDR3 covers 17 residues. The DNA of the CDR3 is TGTGCCAGCAGTACCCCTGAGGCGGGAGCTGCCTACAATGAGCAGTTCTTC. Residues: CASSTPEAGAAYNEQFF.

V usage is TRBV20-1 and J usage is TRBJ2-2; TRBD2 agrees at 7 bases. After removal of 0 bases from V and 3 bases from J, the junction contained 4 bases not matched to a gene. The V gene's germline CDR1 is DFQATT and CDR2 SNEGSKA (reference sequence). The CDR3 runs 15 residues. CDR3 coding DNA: TGCAGTGCTAGAGATTTGGGGAGGGACACCGGGGAGCTGTTTTTT. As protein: CSARDLGRDTGELFF.

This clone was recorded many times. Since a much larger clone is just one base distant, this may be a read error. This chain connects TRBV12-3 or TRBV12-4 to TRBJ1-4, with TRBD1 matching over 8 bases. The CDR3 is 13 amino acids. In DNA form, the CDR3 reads TGTGCCAGCGGTTTAGGACAGGGTGAAAAACTGTTTTTT. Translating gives CASGLGQGEKLFF.

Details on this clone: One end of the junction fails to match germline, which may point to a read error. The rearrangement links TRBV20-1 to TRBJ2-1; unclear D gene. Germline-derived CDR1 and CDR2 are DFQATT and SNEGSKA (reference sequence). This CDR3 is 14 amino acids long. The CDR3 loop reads CSARDFSSHNEQFF. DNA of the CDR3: TGCAGTGCTAGAGATTTTAGCTCCCACAATGAGCAGTTCTTC.

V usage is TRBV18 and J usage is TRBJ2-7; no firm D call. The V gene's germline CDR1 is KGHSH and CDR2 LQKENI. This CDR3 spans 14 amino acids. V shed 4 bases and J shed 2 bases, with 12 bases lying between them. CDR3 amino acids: CASSLRQGPYEQYF. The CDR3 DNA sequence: TGTGCCAGCTCACTAAGACAAGGACCCTACGAGCAGTACTTC.

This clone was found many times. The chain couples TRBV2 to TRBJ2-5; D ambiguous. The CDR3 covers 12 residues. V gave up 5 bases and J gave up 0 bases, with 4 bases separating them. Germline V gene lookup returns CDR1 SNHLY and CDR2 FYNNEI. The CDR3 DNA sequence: TGTGCCAGCAGTCGTGACCAAGAGACCCAGTACTTC. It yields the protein CASSRDQETQYF.

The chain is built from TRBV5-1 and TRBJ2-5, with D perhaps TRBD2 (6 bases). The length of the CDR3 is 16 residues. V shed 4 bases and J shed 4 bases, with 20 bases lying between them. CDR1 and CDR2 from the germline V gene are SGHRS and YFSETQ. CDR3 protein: CASSPPAKREVETQYF. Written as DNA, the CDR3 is TGCGCCAGCAGCCCCCCGGCGAAAAGGGAGGTAGAGACCCAGTACTTC.

The CDR3 reads CASTISPSGSYEQYF. CDR3 in DNA: TGCGCCAGCACTATATCCCCTTCAGGGTCCTACGAGCAGTACTTC. The genes are TRBV10-2 and TRBJ2-7, with D perhaps matching TRBD1 (5 bases). The germline V gene has CDR1 WSHSY and CDR2 SAAADI. This CDR3 contains 15 residues. V lost 7 bases and J lost 1, with 17 bases in between.

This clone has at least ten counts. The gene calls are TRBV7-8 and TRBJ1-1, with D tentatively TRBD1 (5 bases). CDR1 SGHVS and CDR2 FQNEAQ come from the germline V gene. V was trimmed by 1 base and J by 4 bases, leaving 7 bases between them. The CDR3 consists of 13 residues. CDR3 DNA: TGTGCCAGCAGCTTAGGACAGTTCACTGAAGCTTTCTTT. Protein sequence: CASSLGQFTEAFF.

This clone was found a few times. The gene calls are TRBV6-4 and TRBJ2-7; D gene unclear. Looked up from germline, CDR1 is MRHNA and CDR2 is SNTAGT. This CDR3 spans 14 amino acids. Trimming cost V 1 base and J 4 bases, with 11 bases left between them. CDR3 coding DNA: TGTGCCAGCAGTGACTTCGACATATTATACGAGCAGTACTTC. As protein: CASSDFDILYEQYF.

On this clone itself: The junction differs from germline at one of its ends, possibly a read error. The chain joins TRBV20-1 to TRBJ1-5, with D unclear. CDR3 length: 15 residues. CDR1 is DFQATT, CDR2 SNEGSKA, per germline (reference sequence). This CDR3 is CSARDSSGDNQPQHF. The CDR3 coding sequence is TGCAGCGCTAGAGATTCGTCCGGAGACAATCAGCCCCAGCATTTT.